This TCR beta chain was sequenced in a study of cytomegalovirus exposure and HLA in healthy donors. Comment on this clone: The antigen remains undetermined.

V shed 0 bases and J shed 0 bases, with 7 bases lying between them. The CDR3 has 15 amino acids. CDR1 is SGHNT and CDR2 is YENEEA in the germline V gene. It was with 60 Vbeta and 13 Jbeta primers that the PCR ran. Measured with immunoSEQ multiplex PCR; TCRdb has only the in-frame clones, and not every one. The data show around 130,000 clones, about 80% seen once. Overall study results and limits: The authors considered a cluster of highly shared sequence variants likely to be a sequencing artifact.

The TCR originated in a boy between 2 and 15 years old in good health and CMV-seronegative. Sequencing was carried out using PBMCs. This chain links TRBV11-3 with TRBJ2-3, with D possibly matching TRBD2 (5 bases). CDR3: CASSLEGSSTDTQYF. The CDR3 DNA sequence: TGTGCCAGCAGCTTAGAAGGGAGTAGCACAGATACGCAGTATTTT.